Listed below are T cell receptor beta chains from one sample, sequenced in a study of blood T cell repertoires in COVID-19. The method was immunoSEQ multiplex PCR; TCRdb's version includes in-frame clones alone and lacks a portion of them. The sample holds about 110,000 clones, about 79% seen once. What was sequenced was peripheral blood. These receptors all come from a woman older than 75 with active or convalescent COVID-19. CDR3s include the opening cysteine and the closing phenylalanine or tryptophan. The D gene is left open where the match is weak. Only some rows state a clone size, as once, few, many or a class for expanded clones.

clone size: NA
D gene: NA
V gene: TRBV13
J gene: TRBJ1-2
CDR3 protein: CASSGNRGFGGYTF
CDR3 DNA: TGTGCCAGCAGCGGAAATCGAGGATTCGGTGGCTACACCTTC

clone size: NA
D gene: NA
V gene: TRBV19
J gene: TRBJ2-5
CDR3 protein: CASSIDPLELAKAETQYF
CDR3 DNA: TGTGCCAGTAGTATAGATCCCCTCGAACTAGCAAAGGCGGAGACCCAGTACTTC

clone size: NA
D gene: TRBD1
V gene: TRBV7-8
J gene: TRBJ2-7
CDR3 protein: CATGTADYEQYF
CDR3 DNA: TGTGCCACCGGGACAGCAGACTACGAGCAGTACTTC

clone size: NA
D gene: TRBD1
V gene: TRBV3-1/TRBV3-2
J gene: TRBJ1-2
CDR3 protein: CASSTRQGGYGYTF
CDR3 DNA: TGTGCCAGCAGCACTAGACAGGGCGGCTATGGCTACACCTTC

clone size: NA
D gene: NA
V gene: TRBV6-5
J gene: TRBJ1-6
CDR3 protein: CASRPGRAYNSPLHF
CDR3 DNA: TGTGCCAGCAGGCCGGGGAGGGCATATAATTCACCCCTCCACTTT

clone size: once
D gene: NA
V gene: TRBV5-1
J gene: TRBJ2-1
CDR3 protein: CASSPGGISYNEQFF
CDR3 DNA: TGCGCCAGCAGCCCCGGGGGAATCTCCTACAATGAGCAGTTCTTC

clone size: few
D gene: NA
V gene: TRBV30
J gene: TRBJ1-1
CDR3 protein: CAWSGTVNTEAFF
CDR3 DNA: TGTGCCTGGAGTGGGACAGTGAACACTGAAGCTTTCTTT

clone size: many
D gene: NA
V gene: TRBV5-4
J gene: TRBJ1-1
CDR3 protein: CASSLGLSNTEAFF
CDR3 DNA: TGTGCCAGCAGCTTGGGGCTTTCGAACACTGAAGCTTTCTTT

clone size: many
D gene: TRBD2
V gene: TRBV19
J gene: TRBJ2-7
CDR3 protein: CASSGRATYEQYF
CDR3 DNA: TGTGCCAGTAGCGGGAGGGCGACCTACGAGCAGTACTTC

clone size: NA
D gene: TRBD1
V gene: TRBV27
J gene: TRBJ2-7
CDR3 protein: CASGRTGNYEQYF
CDR3 DNA: TGTGCCAGCGGAAGGACAGGGAACTACGAGCAGTACTTC

clone size: NA
D gene: NA
V gene: TRBV28
J gene: TRBJ1-5
CDR3 protein: CASSFSQLGAFKIGNQPQHF
CDR3 DNA: TGTGCCAGCAGTTTTTCACAGTTGGGGGCGTTTAAGATTGGCAATCAGCCCCAGCATTTT

clone size: once
D gene: NA
V gene: TRBV19
J gene: TRBJ1-1
CDR3 protein: CASSPGPMNTEAFF
CDR3 DNA: TGTGCCAGTAGCCCGGGTCCAATGAACACTGAAGCTTTCTTT

clone size: NA
D gene: TRBD1
V gene: TRBV27
J gene: TRBJ2-7
CDR3 protein: CASSLSRGPYEQYF
CDR3 DNA: TGTGCCAGCAGTTTATCGAGGGGGCCCTACGAGCAGTACTTC

clone size: NA
D gene: TRBD2
V gene: TRBV24-1
J gene: TRBJ2-1
CDR3 protein: CATSERGTSGSYNEQFF
CDR3 DNA: TGTGCCACCAGTGAGCGCGGGACTAGCGGATCCTACAATGAGCAGTTCTTC

clone size: NA
D gene: TRBD1
V gene: TRBV6-4
J gene: TRBJ1-5
CDR3 protein: CASSAQTGPSQPQHF
CDR3 DNA: TGTGCCAGCAGTGCCCAGACAGGGCCGAGTCAGCCCCAGCATTTT

clone size: NA
D gene: TRBD1
V gene: TRBV2
J gene: TRBJ2-7
CDR3 protein: CASREQGVGSYEQYF
CDR3 DNA: TGTGCCAGCAGGGAACAGGGGGTTGGATCCTACGAGCAGTACTTC

clone size: NA
D gene: TRBD1
V gene: TRBV7-3
J gene: TRBJ2-7
CDR3 protein: CASSSHRQGEQYF
CDR3 DNA: TGTGCCAGCAGTTCCCACAGACAGGGCGAGCAGTACTTC

clone size: NA
D gene: TRBD1
V gene: TRBV14
J gene: TRBJ1-2
CDR3 protein: CASSQDETGGYGYTF
CDR3 DNA: TGTGCCAGCAGCCAAGACGAGACAGGGGGCTATGGCTACACCTTC

clone size: NA
D gene: NA
V gene: TRBV6-5
J gene: TRBJ2-3
CDR3 protein: CASRNIGGSTDTQYF
CDR3 DNA: TGTGCCAGCAGAAATATCGGGGGTAGCACAGATACGCAGTATTTT

clone size: NA
D gene: NA
V gene: TRBV6-5
J gene: TRBJ2-5
CDR3 protein: CASSKDFLYQETQYF
CDR3 DNA: TGTGCCAGCAGTAAGGACTTCCTGTACCAAGAGACCCAGTACTTC

clone size: NA
D gene: NA
V gene: TRBV3-1/TRBV3-2
J gene: TRBJ2-6
CDR3 protein: CASSRREGSGANVLTF
CDR3 DNA: TGTGCCAGCAGCCGCCGTGAGGGCTCTGGGGCCAACGTCCTGACTTTC

clone size: NA
D gene: TRBD2
V gene: TRBV6-2/TRBV6-3
J gene: TRBJ2-3
CDR3 protein: CASSYSMAAGGWSTDTQYF
CDR3 DNA: TGTGCCAGCAGTTACTCGATGGCCGCGGGAGGATGGAGCACAGATACGCAGTATTTT

clone size: NA
D gene: NA
V gene: TRBV7-2
J gene: TRBJ2-5
CDR3 protein: CASSLSETQYF
CDR3 DNA: TGTGCCAGCAGCTTGAGCGAGACCCAGTACTTC

clone size: NA
D gene: NA
V gene: TRBV28
J gene: TRBJ2-5
CDR3 protein: CASSRQVQETQYF
CDR3 DNA: TGTGCCAGCAGTCGACAGGTCCAAGAGACCCAGTACTTC

clone size: once
D gene: NA
V gene: TRBV5-4
J gene: TRBJ2-3
CDR3 protein: CASRAPGLTTDTQYF
CDR3 DNA: TGTGCCAGCAGGGCGCCGGGACTTACCACAGATACGCAGTATTTT

clone size: NA
D gene: TRBD1
V gene: TRBV10-3
J gene: TRBJ1-2
CDR3 protein: CAIRVGQGLGGYTF
CDR3 DNA: TGTGCCATCAGGGTCGGACAGGGGTTAGGTGGCTACACCTTC

clone size: NA
D gene: NA
V gene: TRBV4-1
J gene: TRBJ1-1
CDR3 protein: CASSQTLSMNTEAFF
CDR3 DNA: TGCGCCAGCAGCCAGACACTTAGTATGAACACTGAAGCTTTCTTT

clone size: NA
D gene: NA
V gene: TRBV27
J gene: TRBJ2-5
CDR3 protein: CASRQSQLQETQYF
CDR3 DNA: TGTGCCAGCAGACAGTCGCAGCTACAAGAGACCCAGTACTTC

clone size: NA
D gene: NA
V gene: TRBV18
J gene: TRBJ1-6
CDR3 protein: CASSPGLKHNSPLHF
CDR3 DNA: TGTGCCAGCTCACCAGGACTGAAGCATAATTCACCCCTCCACTTT

clone size: NA
D gene: TRBD2
V gene: TRBV5-4
J gene: TRBJ2-1
CDR3 protein: CASREGTSGSTVDEQFF
CDR3 DNA: TGTGCCAGCAGGGAGGGGACTAGCGGGTCAACGGTCGATGAGCAGTTCTTC

clone size: few
D gene: TRBD1
V gene: TRBV6-1
J gene: TRBJ1-2
CDR3 protein: CASSEFVTGVSYTF
CDR3 DNA: TGTGCCAGCAGTGAATTTGTGACAGGGGTAAGCTACACCTTC

clone size: NA
D gene: NA
V gene: TRBV7-8
J gene: TRBJ2-7
CDR3 protein: CASSLGGQGYEQYF
CDR3 DNA: TGTGCCAGCAGCTTAGGGGGTCAGGGTTACGAGCAGTACTTC

clone size: NA
D gene: TRBD2
V gene: TRBV28
J gene: TRBJ2-7
CDR3 protein: CASRRRAGLAGGSEQYF
CDR3 DNA: TGTGCCAGCAGACGTCGGGCAGGCCTAGCGGGAGGGAGCGAGCAGTACTTC

clone size: NA
D gene: NA
V gene: TRBV5-4
J gene: TRBJ1-2
CDR3 protein: CASSLTGSYGYTF
CDR3 DNA: TGTGCCAGCAGCTTGACAGGTAGCTATGGCTACACCTTC

clone size: few
D gene: NA
V gene: TRBV5-6
J gene: TRBJ1-3
CDR3 protein: CASSLVPDSGNTIYF
CDR3 DNA: TGTGCCAGCAGCTTGGTACCAGACTCTGGAAACACCATATATTTT

clone size: NA
D gene: TRBD1
V gene: TRBV9
J gene: TRBJ1-2
CDR3 protein: CASSVEGASYGYTF
CDR3 DNA: TGTGCCAGCAGCGTAGAGGGGGCCAGCTATGGCTACACCTTC

clone size: NA
D gene: TRBD1
V gene: TRBV6-5
J gene: TRBJ1-2
CDR3 protein: CASSPPGQVYGYTF
CDR3 DNA: TGTGCCAGCAGTCCTCCGGGACAGGTCTATGGCTACACCTTC

clone size: NA
D gene: TRBD1
V gene: TRBV14
J gene: TRBJ1-3
CDR3 protein: CASSVQGGNTIYF
CDR3 DNA: TGTGCCAGCAGCGTACAGGGGGGAAACACCATATATTTT

clone size: once
D gene: NA
V gene: TRBV6-5
J gene: TRBJ1-2
CDR3 protein: CASSYSGATINYGYTF
CDR3 DNA: TGTGCCAGCAGTTACTCGGGGGCGACGATAAACTATGGCTACACCTTC

clone size: NA
D gene: NA
V gene: TRBV5-6
J gene: TRBJ2-7
CDR3 protein: CASSFTAYEQYF
CDR3 DNA: TGTGCCAGCAGCTTTACAGCCTACGAGCAGTACTTC

clone size: NA
D gene: NA
V gene: TRBV7-7
J gene: TRBJ2-2
CDR3 protein: CASSVQGPSTPGELFF
CDR3 DNA: TGTGCTAGCAGCGTACAGGGACCTAGCACGCCCGGGGAGCTGTTTTTT

clone size: NA
D gene: TRBD2
V gene: TRBV7-3
J gene: TRBJ2-6
CDR3 protein: CASSLPGLAGPSGANVLTF
CDR3 DNA: TGTGCCAGCAGCCTCCCGGGACTAGCGGGGCCCTCTGGGGCCAACGTCCTGACTTTC

clone size: NA
D gene: NA
V gene: TRBV6-5
J gene: TRBJ1-1
CDR3 protein: CASSYSGQVNTEAFF
CDR3 DNA: TGTGCCAGCAGTTACTCGGGTCAGGTGAACACTGAAGCTTTCTTT

clone size: once
D gene: TRBD2
V gene: TRBV27
J gene: TRBJ2-7
CDR3 protein: CASSFGTSGSYEQYF
CDR3 DNA: TGTGCCAGCAGTTTCGGGACTAGCGGGAGCTACGAGCAGTACTTC

clone size: NA
D gene: NA
V gene: TRBV28
J gene: TRBJ2-1
CDR3 protein: CASSLGSGNEQFF
CDR3 DNA: TGTGCCAGCAGTTTGGGAAGCGGCAATGAGCAGTTCTTC

clone size: NA
D gene: NA
V gene: TRBV28
J gene: TRBJ2-7
CDR3 protein: CASSSTGGGPFPYEQYF
CDR3 DNA: TGTGCCAGCAGCTCCACAGGCGGGGGCCCCTTTCCCTACGAGCAGTACTTC

clone size: NA
D gene: TRBD2
V gene: TRBV7-2
J gene: TRBJ2-3
CDR3 protein: CASSLELAGPTDTQYF
CDR3 DNA: TGTGCCAGCAGCTTAGAACTAGCGGGCCCCACAGATACGCAGTATTTT

clone size: NA
D gene: NA
V gene: TRBV4-2
J gene: TRBJ1-4
CDR3 protein: CASSQRGMGEKLFF
CDR3 DNA: TGTGCCAGCAGCCAAAGGGGGATGGGTGAAAAACTGTTTTTT

clone size: NA
D gene: TRBD1
V gene: TRBV6-1
J gene: TRBJ1-3
CDR3 protein: CASSEAQGGGTGNTIYF
CDR3 DNA: TGTGCCAGCAGTGAAGCGCAAGGAGGGGGCACTGGAAACACCATATATTTT

clone size: NA
D gene: NA
V gene: TRBV11-2
J gene: TRBJ2-1
CDR3 protein: CASSPTAYNEQFF
CDR3 DNA: TGTGCCAGCAGCCCGACAGCCTACAATGAGCAGTTCTTC

clone size: many
D gene: TRBD2
V gene: TRBV15
J gene: TRBJ2-7
CDR3 protein: CATSPGLAGIKQYF
CDR3 DNA: TGTGCCACCAGCCCGGGACTAGCGGGAATAAAGCAGTACTTC

clone size: NA
D gene: NA
V gene: TRBV28
J gene: TRBJ2-7
CDR3 protein: CASSSGGNRIPLGEQYF
CDR3 DNA: TGTGCCAGCAGTTCAGGGGGGAACAGGATACCGTTGGGCGAGCAGTACTTC

clone size: NA
D gene: TRBD2
V gene: TRBV6-2/TRBV6-3
J gene: TRBJ2-1
CDR3 protein: CASSSSGSPLDNEQFF
CDR3 DNA: TGTGCCAGCAGCTCGAGCGGGAGCCCCCTCGATAATGAGCAGTTCTTC

clone size: NA
D gene: TRBD1
V gene: TRBV5-1
J gene: TRBJ1-2
CDR3 protein: CASSTLDRAGYTF
CDR3 DNA: TGCGCCAGCAGCACCCTCGACAGGGCTGGCTACACCTTC

clone size: NA
D gene: NA
V gene: TRBV5-1
J gene: TRBJ2-2
CDR3 protein: CASSFSVGEVTLFF
CDR3 DNA: TGCGCCAGCAGCTTTTCAGTAGGGGAGGTTACGCTGTTTTTT

clone size: NA
D gene: NA
V gene: TRBV28
J gene: TRBJ2-5
CDR3 protein: CASSLSVKTQYF
CDR3 DNA: TGTGCCAGCAGCCTATCCGTGAAGACCCAGTACTTC

clone size: NA
D gene: TRBD2
V gene: TRBV30
J gene: TRBJ2-1
CDR3 protein: CAWGMGLAGYNEQFF
CDR3 DNA: TGTGCCTGGGGTATGGGACTAGCGGGATACAATGAGCAGTTCTTC

clone size: NA
D gene: NA
V gene: TRBV19
J gene: TRBJ2-3
CDR3 protein: CASSNEGGGTDTQYF
CDR3 DNA: TGTGCCAGTAGTAACGAGGGGGGGGGCACAGATACGCAGTATTTT